This passage covers 5 T cell receptor beta chains from one sample sequenced in a study of Graves' ophthalmopathy and Graves' hyperthyroidism. Using RNA transcripts, the TCR beta CDR3 regions were amplified. HTBI-primed RT-PCR formed the first round, and a multiplex PCR formed the second. TCRdb re-called the multiplex PCR reads through MiXCR, storing one row per CDR3 protein. The repertoire has 650,000 to 900,000 distinct CDR3 sequences, about 44% of them found once; the top ten carry 44%. The specimen was peripheral blood. The receptor source for this set is an adult man with Graves' ophthalmopathy.

This clonotype was observed many times. V gene TRBV15 combines with J gene TRBJ1-1; D unclear. V was pared by 0 bases and J by 0 bases, with 8 bases between. This CDR3 comprises 15 residues. The germline V gene encodes CDR1 LNHNV and CDR2 YYDKDF (reference sequence). The CDR3 loop is CATSRDPAVNTEAFF. Written as DNA, the CDR3 is TGTGCCACCAGCAGAGATCCGGCGGTGAACACTGAAGCTTTCTTT.

Comments on this clonotype: The germline gene is not matched at one end of the junction; a read error may be the cause. In DNA form, the CDR3 reads TGTGCCAGCAGTGAAGAGGGGGGCTATGGCTACACCTTC. Protein sequence: CASSEEGGYGYTF. The chain joins TRBV10-3 to TRBJ1-2, with a tentative D call TRBD1 (6 bases). This CDR3 has 13 residues. Germline CDR1 is ENHRY and CDR2 is SYGVKD.

This clonotype was counted a single time. The chain recombines TRBV25-1 with TRBJ2-2; D remains ambiguous. Germline CDR1 is MGHDK and CDR2 is SYGVNS. The ends were cut back, 4 bases at V and 7 bases at J, with 13 bases in the middle. This CDR3 spans 14 amino acids. The CDR3 bases are TGTGCCAGCAGTGCTAGAGATCTTCACGGGGAGCTGTTTTTT. Translation: CASSARDLHGELFF.

V gene TRBV10-3 combines with J gene TRBJ2-5; TRBD1 might be the D (7 bases). The CDR3 is 17 residues long. Per germline, CDR1 ENHRY and CDR2 SYGVKD. Trimming cost V 10 bases and J 5 bases, with 29 bases left between them. The CDR3: CASSPGGTPNPYETQYF. CDR3 DNA: TGTGCCAGCAGCCCAGGGGGGACACCTAACCCCTACGAGACCCAGTACTTC.

The chain carries TRBV7-2 and TRBJ2-2; 8 nucleotides match TRBD1. CDR3 length: 16 residues. V lost 5 bases to trimming and J lost 4 bases; unmatched junction nucleotides: 9. The germline V gene encodes CDR1 SGHTA and CDR2 FQGNSA. This CDR3 is CASSVDRGPITGELFF. The CDR3, as DNA: TGTGCCAGCAGCGTTGACAGGGGTCCCATCACCGGGGAGCTGTTTTTT.